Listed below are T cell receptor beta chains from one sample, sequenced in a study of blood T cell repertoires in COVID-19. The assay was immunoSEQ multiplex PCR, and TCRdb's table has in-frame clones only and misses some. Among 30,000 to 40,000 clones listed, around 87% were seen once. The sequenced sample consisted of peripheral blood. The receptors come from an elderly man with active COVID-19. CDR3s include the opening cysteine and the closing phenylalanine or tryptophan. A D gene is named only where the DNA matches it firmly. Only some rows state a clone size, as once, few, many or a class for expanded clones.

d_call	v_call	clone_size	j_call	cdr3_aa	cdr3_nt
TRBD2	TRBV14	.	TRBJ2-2	CASSPGLAVRDTGELFF	TGTGCCAGCAGCCCGGGACTAGCGGTGCGGGACACCGGGGAGCTGTTTTTT
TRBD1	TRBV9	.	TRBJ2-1	CASSALTGAFHEQFF	TGTGCCAGCAGCGCCTTGACAGGGGCGTTCCATGAGCAGTTCTTC
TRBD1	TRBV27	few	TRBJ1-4	CASSPHRDRVRVNEKLFF	TGTGCCAGCAGTCCGCACCGGGACAGGGTACGGGTGAATGAAAAACTGTTTTTT
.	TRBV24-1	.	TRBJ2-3	CATSDLKRGDTQYF	TGTGCCACCAGTGATTTGAAGAGAGGAGATACGCAGTATTTT
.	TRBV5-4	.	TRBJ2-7	CASSLGGGPYEQYF	TGTGCCAGCAGCTTGGGTGGAGGGCCCTACGAGCAGTACTTC
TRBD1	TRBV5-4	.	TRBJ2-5	CASSLVGRGLETQYF	TGTGCCAGCAGCTTGGTTGGCAGGGGGCTCGAGACCCAGTACTTC
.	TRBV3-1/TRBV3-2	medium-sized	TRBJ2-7	CASSQAGSSYEQYF	TGTGCCAGCAGCCAAGCGGGAAGCTCCTACGAGCAGTACTTC
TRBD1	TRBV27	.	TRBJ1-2	CASSSYTGVDGYTF	TGTGCCAGCAGTTCATACACAGGGGTGGATGGCTACACCTTC
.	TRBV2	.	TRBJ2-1	CASSDLGPQFKDEQFF	TGTGCCAGCAGTGATTTGGGGCCTCAATTCAAGGATGAGCAGTTCTTC
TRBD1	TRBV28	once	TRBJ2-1	CASSFSRTGGRNEQFF	TGTGCCAGCAGTTTTTCCCGGACAGGGGGCAGGAATGAGCAGTTCTTC
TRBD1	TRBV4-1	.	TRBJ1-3	CASSQDPGQSKSSGNTIYF	TGCGCCAGCAGCCAGGACCCGGGACAGTCCAAGAGCTCTGGAAACACCATATATTTT
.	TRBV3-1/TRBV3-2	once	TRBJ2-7	CASSHGGLAKGEQYF	TGTGCCAGCAGCCACGGCGGGCTAGCTAAAGGCGAGCAGTACTTC
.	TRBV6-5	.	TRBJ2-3	CASSSVGADTQYF	TGTGCCAGCAGTTCCGTCGGGGCAGATACGCAGTATTTT
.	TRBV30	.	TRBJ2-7	CAWSAAGRSYEQYF	TGTGCCTGGAGTGCGGCAGGCCGCTCCTACGAGCAGTACTTC
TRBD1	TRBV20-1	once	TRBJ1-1	CSTTGGTEAFF	TGCAGTACGACAGGGGGCACAGAAGCTTTCTTT
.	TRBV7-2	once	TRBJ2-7	CASSFYGSINEQYF	TGTGCCAGCAGCTTCTACGGGAGTATCAACGAGCAGTACTTC
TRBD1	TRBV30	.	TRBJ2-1	CAWSWDRYNEQFF	TGTGCCTGGAGTTGGGACAGATACAATGAGCAGTTCTTC
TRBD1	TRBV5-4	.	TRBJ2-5	CASTPRTGQETQYF	TGTGCCAGCACCCCGAGGACAGGGCAAGAGACCCAGTACTTC
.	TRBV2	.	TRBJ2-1	CASSEERLTYNEQFF	TGTGCCAGCAGTGAAGAGCGGCTTACCTACAATGAGCAGTTCTTC
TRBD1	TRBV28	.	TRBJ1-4	CASRGRGREKLFF	TGTGCCAGCAGGGGCAGGGGGCGGGAAAAACTGTTTTTT
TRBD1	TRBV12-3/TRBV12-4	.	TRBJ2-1	CASSFGTANQFF	TGTGCCAGCAGTTTCGGGACAGCTAATCAGTTCTTC
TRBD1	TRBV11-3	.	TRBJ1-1	CASSTTGETEAFF	TGTGCCAGCAGCACCACAGGGGAAACTGAAGCTTTCTTT
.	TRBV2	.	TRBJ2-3	CASRDLGGRGDTQYF	TGTGCCAGCAGGGACCTAGGGGGGAGGGGAGATACGCAGTATTTT
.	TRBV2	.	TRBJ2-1	CASSEVAGTSYNEQFF	TGTGCCAGCAGTGAAGTCGCGGGGACGAGCTACAATGAGCAGTTCTTC
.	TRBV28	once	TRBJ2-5	CASSLWGSWRVGYQETQYF	TGTGCCAGCAGTTTATGGGGGTCTTGGAGGGTTGGGTACCAAGAGACCCAGTACTTC
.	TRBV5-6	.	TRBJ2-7	CASSLQGPYEQYF	TGTGCCAGCAGCCTACAGGGCCCCTACGAGCAGTACTTC
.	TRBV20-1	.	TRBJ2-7	CSAKRADEQYF	TGCAGTGCTAAGAGGGCTGACGAGCAGTACTTC
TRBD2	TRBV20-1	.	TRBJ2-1	CSASSRLAGGVNEQFF	TGCAGTGCTAGTTCGCGACTAGCGGGGGGGGTCAATGAGCAGTTCTTC
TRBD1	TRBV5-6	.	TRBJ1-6	CASQGQGRDSPLHF	TGTGCCAGCCAAGGACAGGGGAGGGATTCACCCCTCCACTTT
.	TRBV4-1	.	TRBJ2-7	CASSQDGQTYEQYF	TGCGCCAGCAGCCAAGACGGACAGACCTACGAGCAGTACTTC